The TCR beta chain under discussion was sequenced for a study of blood T cell repertoires in COVID-19. Study overall: Donors in the United States, Italy and Spain gave samples during acute or convalescent COVID-19. PBMCs, B-cell-depleted T cells, or T cells were the source of the cDNA or gDNA that made up the material.

Looked up from germline, CDR1 is SGHRS and CDR2 is YFSETQ. This CDR3 has 12 residues. Trimming cost V 4 bases and J 11 bases, with 15 bases left between them. Clones were sequenced by immunoSEQ multiplex PCR, and TCRdb holds only the in-frame ones, with some missing. Of 85,000 to 100,000 clones listed, roughly 88% are singletons. The receptor was derived from a man aged 45-65 years with active or convalescent COVID-19. This rearrangement joins TRBV5-1 to TRBJ1-1, with D unresolved. Sequencing used peripheral blood. The CDR3 spells CASSGESSTAFF. The CDR3 nucleotides are TGCGCCAGCAGCGGGGAGAGCAGTACGGCTTTCTTT.